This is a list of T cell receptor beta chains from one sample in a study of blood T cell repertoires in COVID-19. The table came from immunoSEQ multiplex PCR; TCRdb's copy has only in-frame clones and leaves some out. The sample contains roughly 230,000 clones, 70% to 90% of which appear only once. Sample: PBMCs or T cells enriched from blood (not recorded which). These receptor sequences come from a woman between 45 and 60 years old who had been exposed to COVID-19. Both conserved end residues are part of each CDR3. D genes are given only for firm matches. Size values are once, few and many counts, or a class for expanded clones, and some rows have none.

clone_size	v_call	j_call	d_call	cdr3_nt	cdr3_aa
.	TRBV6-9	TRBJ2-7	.	TGTGCCAGCAGTTCCTACCTCGGGGACTACGAGCAGTACTTC	CASSSYLGDYEQYF
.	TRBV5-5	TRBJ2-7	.	TGTGCCAGCAGCCGGACAGTTTTCGCCTACGAGCAGTACTTC	CASSRTVFAYEQYF
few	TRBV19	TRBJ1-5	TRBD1	TGTGCCAGTAGTACTTATTCTATCCGGGACAGGGATCAGCCCCAGCATTTT	CASSTYSIRDRDQPQHF
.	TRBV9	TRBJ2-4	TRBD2	TGTGCCAGCAGCCTTGGGACTAGCGGGGGGAAAAACATTCAGTACTTC	CASSLGTSGGKNIQYF
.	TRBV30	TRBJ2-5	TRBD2	TGTGCCTCAAGCGAAACTAGCGGGGGCGGGACCCAGTACTTC	CASSETSGGGTQYF
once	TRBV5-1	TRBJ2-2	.	TGCGCCAGCAGCACCATGGGCCCCGGGGAGCTGTTTTTT	CASSTMGPGELFF
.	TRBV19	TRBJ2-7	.	TGTGCCAGTAAAAGAGACAGTGTCTCCTACGAGCAGTACTTC	CASKRDSVSYEQYF
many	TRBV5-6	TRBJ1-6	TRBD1	TGTGCCAGCAGCTTGGATGGGACAGGGGGCAACTATGGGACCCTCCACTTT	CASSLDGTGGNYGTLHF
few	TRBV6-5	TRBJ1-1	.	TGTGCCAGCAGTTACCTTTCAGGGCTCACTGAAGCTTTCTTT	CASSYLSGLTEAFF
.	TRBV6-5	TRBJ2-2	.	TGTGCCACGGGACATTCGACCGGGGAGCTGTTTTTT	CATGHSTGELFF
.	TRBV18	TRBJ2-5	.	TGTGCCAGCTCACCAAGTCTCGCGGGAGAGACCCAGTACTTC	CASSPSLAGETQYF
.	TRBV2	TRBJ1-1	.	TGTGCCAGCAAGGTAGTGAGGGACACTGAAGCTTTCTTT	CASKVVRDTEAFF
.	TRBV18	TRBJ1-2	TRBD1	TGTGCCAGCTCACCACGGGACAGCAATGGCTACACCTTC	CASSPRDSNGYTF
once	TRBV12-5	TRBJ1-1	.	TGTGCTAGTGGCCACAGGGAGATCACTGAAGCTTTCTTT	CASGHREITEAFF
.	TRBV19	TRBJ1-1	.	TGTGCCAGTATATCGAACAAGAACACTGAAGCTTTCTTT	CASISNKNTEAFF
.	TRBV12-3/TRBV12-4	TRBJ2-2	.	TGTGCCAGCAGTTCCCAAGCTACCGGGGAGCTGTTTTTT	CASSSQATGELFF
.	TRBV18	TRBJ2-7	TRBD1	TGTGCCAGCTCACCACAAGGACAGGGCGAGCAGTACTTC	CASSPQGQGEQYF
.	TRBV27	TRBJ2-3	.	TGTGCCAGCAGTAACGGGGCAGATACGCAGTATTTT	CASSNGADTQYF
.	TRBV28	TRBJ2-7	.	TGTGCCATCCCCCGCGAGCAGTACTTC	CAIPREQYF
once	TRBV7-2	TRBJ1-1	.	TGTGCCAGCAGCTTAGACATACCTTCGAGGTACACTGAAGCTTTCTTT	CASSLDIPSRYTEAFF
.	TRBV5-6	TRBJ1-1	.	TGTGCCAGCAGTTTTTCTCAGACTCGGCTCTCGGGCACTGAAGCTTTCTTT	CASSFSQTRLSGTEAFF
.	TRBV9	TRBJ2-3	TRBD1	TGTGCCAGCAGCCCCCGGGACAGGGCCGATACGCAGTATTTT	CASSPRDRADTQYF
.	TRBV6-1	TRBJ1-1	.	TGTGCCAGCAGGGAACTCGGGACTGCGCCTGTGAACACTGAAGCTTTCTTT	CASRELGTAPVNTEAFF
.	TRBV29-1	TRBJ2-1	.	TGCAGCGTTGAAAAGCCTATCAATGAGCAGTTCTTC	CSVEKPINEQFF
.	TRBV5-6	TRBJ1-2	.	TGTGCCAGCAGCCCTACAGGGACCCCTTTCGGGTATGGCTACACCTTC	CASSPTGTPFGYGYTF
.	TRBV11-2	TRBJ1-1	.	TGTGCCAGCAGCTTAGTCCAGGGAAACACTGAAGCTTTCTTT	CASSLVQGNTEAFF
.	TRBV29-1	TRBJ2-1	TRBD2	TGCAGCGTTGGTCCGGGGGGAATTAGCAGTGAGCAGTTCTTC	CSVGPGGISSEQFF
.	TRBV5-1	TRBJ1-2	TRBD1	TGCGCCAGCAGCTTGACAGGGGGCCACGACTATGGCTACACCTTC	CASSLTGGHDYGYTF
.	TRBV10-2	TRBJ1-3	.	TGCGCCAGCAGTGCCACAGGGCTTGGAAACACCATATATTTT	CASSATGLGNTIYF
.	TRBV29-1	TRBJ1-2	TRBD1	TGCAGCGTTGAACCACAGGGGGTCGGCTACACCTTC	CSVEPQGVGYTF
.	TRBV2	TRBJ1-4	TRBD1	TGTGCCAGCAAACTCACAGGGGGTAATGAAAAACTGTTTTTT	CASKLTGGNEKLFF
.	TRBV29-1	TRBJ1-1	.	TGCAGTGCTGGAGGGGCCGGGCGGGGCACTGAAGCTTTCTTT	CSAGGAGRGTEAFF
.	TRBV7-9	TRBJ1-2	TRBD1	TGTGCCAGCAGCTTAGAGACAGGGCTGAATGGCTACACCTTC	CASSLETGLNGYTF
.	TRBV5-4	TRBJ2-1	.	TGTGCCAGCAGCCCCTTGACAGCCTACAATGAGCAGTTCTTC	CASSPLTAYNEQFF
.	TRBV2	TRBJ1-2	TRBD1	TGTGCCAGCAGTGTGGACAGGGTGAATGTGCGGGGCTACACCTTC	CASSVDRVNVRGYTF
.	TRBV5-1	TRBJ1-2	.	TGCGCCAGCAGCGGAGGGGAGGCGTGGGGGATTAACTATGGCTACACCTTC	CASSGGEAWGINYGYTF
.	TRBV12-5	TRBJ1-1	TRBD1	TGTGCTAGTGGTCAAGCGTTTGCAGGGGGAATGAACACTGAAGCTTTCTTT	CASGQAFAGGMNTEAFF
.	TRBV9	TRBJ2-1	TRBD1	TGTGCCAGCAGCGGACAACCGGGACAGGGGGACGATGAGCAGTTCTTC	CASSGQPGQGDDEQFF
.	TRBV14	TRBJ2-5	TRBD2	TGTGCCAGCAGCCACGGGACGGAAGGTCTAGCGGGGGGGTACCACCGTCACCAAGAGACCCAGTACTTC	CASSHGTEGLAGGYHRHQETQYF
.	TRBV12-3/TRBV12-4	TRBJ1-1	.	TGTGCCAGCAGCCCGGGACAGAACACTGAAGCTTTCTTT	CASSPGQNTEAFF
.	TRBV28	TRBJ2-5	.	TGTGCCAGCAGCTCCGGGACAGAGCGGGTAGAGACCCAGTACTTC	CASSSGTERVETQYF
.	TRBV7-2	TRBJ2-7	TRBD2	TGTGCCAGCAGCCACTCTAGCGGGGGGGCCTCCAGCTCCTACGAGCAGTACTTC	CASSHSSGGASSSYEQYF
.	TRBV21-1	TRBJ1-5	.	TGTGCCAGCAGCTTTCCTTACAGGGGTGATCAGCCCCAGCATTTT	CASSFPYRGDQPQHF
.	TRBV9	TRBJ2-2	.	TGTGCCAGCAGCGAAGGGACATTGAACACCGGGGAGCTGTTTTTT	CASSEGTLNTGELFF
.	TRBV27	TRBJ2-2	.	TGTGCCAGCAGTTTATACGGACAGAACACCGGGGAGCTGTTTTTT	CASSLYGQNTGELFF
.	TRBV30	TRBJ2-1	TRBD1	TGTGCCTGGGGGACAGGGGGTTCCCACTACGCGCAGTTCTTC	CAWGTGGSHYAQFF
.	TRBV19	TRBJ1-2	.	TGTGCCAGTAGAATCGGAGGGGAGAACTATGGCTACACCTTC	CASRIGGENYGYTF
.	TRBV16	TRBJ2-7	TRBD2	TGTGCCAGCAGCCAATCGATATTAGCGGGGAGCGAGCAGTACTTC	CASSQSILAGSEQYF
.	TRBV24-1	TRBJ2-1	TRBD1	TGTGCCACCAGTGACCCCGGGACAGGGGGAAGTAATGAGCAGTTCTTC	CATSDPGTGGSNEQFF
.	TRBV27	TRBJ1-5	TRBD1	TGTGCCAGCAGTCCCCAGGGGGCGCGGGGCAAGAATCAGCCCCAGCATTTT	CASSPQGARGKNQPQHF
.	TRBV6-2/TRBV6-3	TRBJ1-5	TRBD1	TGTGCCAGCAGCCGGGACAGGAACAATCAGCCCCAGCATTTT	CASSRDRNNQPQHF
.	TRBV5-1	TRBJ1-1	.	TGCGCCAGCAGCTGGAGTGGAGCGGAAGCTTTCTTT	CASSWSGAEAFF
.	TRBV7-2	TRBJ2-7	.	TGTGCCAGCAGCTCACAGGGTACCTACGAGCAGTACTTC	CASSSQGTYEQYF
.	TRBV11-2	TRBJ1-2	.	TGTGCCAGCAGCCCTGGGGAGATTAACTATGGCTACACCTTC	CASSPGEINYGYTF
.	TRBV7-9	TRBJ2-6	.	TGTGCCAGCAGTCACAGTCGGGCGGGCCCCACTGGGGCCAACGTCCTGACTTTC	CASSHSRAGPTGANVLTF
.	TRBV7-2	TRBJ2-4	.	TGTGCCAGCAGCCCTCCGGGTCGGGACATTCAGTACTTC	CASSPPGRDIQYF